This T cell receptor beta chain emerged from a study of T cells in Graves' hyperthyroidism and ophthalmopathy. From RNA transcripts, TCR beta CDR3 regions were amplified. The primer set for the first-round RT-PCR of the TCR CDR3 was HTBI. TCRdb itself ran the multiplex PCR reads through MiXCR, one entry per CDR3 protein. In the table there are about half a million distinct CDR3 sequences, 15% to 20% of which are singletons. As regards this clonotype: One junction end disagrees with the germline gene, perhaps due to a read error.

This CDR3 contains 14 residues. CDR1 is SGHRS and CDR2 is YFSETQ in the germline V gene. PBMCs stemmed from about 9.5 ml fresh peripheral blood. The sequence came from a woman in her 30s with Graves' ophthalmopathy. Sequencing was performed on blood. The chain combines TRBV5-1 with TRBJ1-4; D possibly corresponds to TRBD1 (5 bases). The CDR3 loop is CASSLQGPNEKLFF. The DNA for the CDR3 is TGCGCCAGCAGCTTGCAGGGCCCGAATGAAAAATTGTTTTTT.